Presented here are 10 T cell receptor beta chains from one specimen sequenced in a study of T-cell reconstitution after alpha-beta-depleted transplantation in children. Unique molecular identifiers were built into the TCRbeta library. TCRdb independently ran MiXCR on the PCR reads; one entry per CDR3 protein. The data contain around 700,000 distinct CDR3 sequences, over 10% of them singletons. The input for sequencing was PBMCs, taken before TCRalphabeta/CD19-depleted stem cell transplant. These receptors came from a girl aged 2 to 10 with congenital amegakaryocytic thrombocytopenia, due to receive a stem cell transplant.

The V gene is TRBV10-3, the J gene TRBJ2-7; D ambiguous. Trimming removed 0 bases from V and 3 bases from J, with 12 bases in between. The CDR3 is 15 amino acids. Germline CDR1 reads ENHRY; CDR2 reads SYGVKD. Here the CDR3 DNA reads TGTGCCATCAGTGAGTCGAAAGGCGAAGACTACGAGCAGTACTTC. Translating it yields CAISESKGEDYEQYF.

The DNA of the CDR3 is TGCAGCGTTGAAGGGGGCAGGGGACCCTACGAGCAGTACTTC. It translates to CSVEGGRGPYEQYF. The chain couples TRBV29-1 to TRBJ2-7, with D possibly matching TRBD1 (6 bases). Trimming stripped 1 base from V and 2 bases from J, with 12 bases between. Germline-derived CDR1 and CDR2 are SQVTM and ANQGSEA. The CDR3 runs to 14 residues.

This clonotype was seen only a few times. CDR3 region: CASSPVLGRPTRRDGELFF. The DNA for the CDR3 is TGTGCCAGCTCACCGGTCCTTGGCCGTCCGACCAGGAGAGACGGGGAGCTGTTTTTT. The chain has TRBV18 and TRBJ2-2; D gene ambiguous. V was pared by 3 bases and J by 7 bases, with 27 bases between. This CDR3 is built from 19 residues. In germline, CDR1 is KGHSH, CDR2 LQKENI.

This clonotype was counted a few times. V gene TRBV9 combines with J gene TRBJ2-1; 10 positions match TRBD2. The V gene end was trimmed by 7 bases and the J gene end by 6 bases; junction bases not matched to a gene: 4. This CDR3 region has 13 residues. CDR1 is SGDLS and CDR2 is YYNGEE in the germline V gene. CDR3 amino acids: CASGTSGVNEQFF. Written as DNA, the CDR3 is TGTGCCAGCGGAACTAGCGGGGTCAATGAGCAGTTCTTC.

This clonotype has a count of ten or more. The chain links TRBV7-9 to TRBJ2-3, with D hard to call. The CDR3 contains 16 residues. Per the germline V gene, CDR1 is SEHNR and CDR2 is FQNEAQ (reference sequence). The V end lost 5 bases, the J end lost 1 base, and 16 bases lay between the germline ends. The CDR3 reads CASSTSRRLGTDTQYF. The CDR3 bases are TGTGCCAGCAGCACCTCACGCCGGTTGGGCACAGATACGCAGTATTTT.

The sample holds a few counts of this clonotype. The rearrangement uses TRBV5-1 and TRBJ2-2; D ambiguous. The CDR3 is 14 residues long. Germline lookup yields CDR1 SGHRS and CDR2 YFSETQ. Trimming stripped 3 bases from V and 9 bases from J, with 15 bases between. CDR3 DNA sequence: TGCGCCAGCAGCTCCCCGAATTCACCGCGGGAGCTGTTTTTT. Protein sequence: CASSSPNSPRELFF.

This clonotype was counted many times. The V call is TRBV5-1, the J call TRBJ1-5; tentatively, D is TRBD1 (5 bases). The V and J ends lost 0 bases and 5 bases respectively, with 12 bases between them. The CDR3 sequence is 15 residues long. Per the germline V gene, CDR1 is SGHRS and CDR2 is YFSETQ. CDR3 region: CASSLVAGKHQPQHF. The CDR3 nucleotides read TGCGCCAGCAGCTTGGTAGCAGGGAAGCATCAGCCCCAGCATTTT.

This clonotype came up a few times. The chain recombines TRBV30 with TRBJ1-3; tentative D call: TRBD1 (5 bases). CDR1 is GTSNPN, CDR2 SVGIG, per germline (reference sequence). The V end was cut by 5 bases, the J end by 0 bases, with 8 bases between. CDR3 length: 13 amino acids. The CDR3 protein is CAWGANSGNTIYF. CDR3 coding DNA: TGTGCCTGGGGGGCCAACTCTGGAAACACCATATATTTT. Variable domain in full (rest from reference TRBV30 and TRBJ1-3): SQTIHQWPATLVQPVGSPLSLECTVEGTSNPNLYWYRQAAGRGLQLLFYSVGIGQISSEVPQNLSASRPQDRQFILSSKKLLLSDSGFYLCAWGANSGNTIYFGEGSWLTVV.

This clonotype has ten or more counts. V and J are TRBV28 and TRBJ2-6, with D tentatively TRBD1 (5 bases). This CDR3 is built from 17 residues. CDR1 MDHEN and CDR2 SYDVKM come from the germline V gene. Trimming removed 3 bases at V and 2 bases at J, with 14 bases between. The CDR3 nucleotides read TGTGCCAGCAGTTTGTTGGTATGGGGCGCTGGGGCCAACGTCCTGACTTTC. Translated: CASSLLVWGAGANVLTF. The complete variable domain, with remaining parts taken from reference TRBV28 and TRBJ2-6, reads DVKVTQSSRYLVKRTGEKVFLECVQDMDHENMFWYRQDPGLGLRLIYFSYDVKMKEKGDIPEGYSVSREKKERFSLILESASTNQTSMYLCASSLLVWGAGANVLTFGAGSRLTVL.

This clonotype was recorded many times. V gene TRBV5-1 combines with J gene TRBJ2-1, with D tentatively TRBD1 or TRBD2 (5 bases each). Trimming shortened V by 3 bases and J by 8 bases, and 15 bases separated the two germline ends. This CDR3 comprises 14 residues. Germline CDR1 reads SGHRS; CDR2 reads YFSETQ. The CDR3 DNA sequence: TGCGCCAGCAGCTATCGGGACGCTTTGGATGAGCAGTTCTTC. The encoded protein is CASSYRDALDEQFF.